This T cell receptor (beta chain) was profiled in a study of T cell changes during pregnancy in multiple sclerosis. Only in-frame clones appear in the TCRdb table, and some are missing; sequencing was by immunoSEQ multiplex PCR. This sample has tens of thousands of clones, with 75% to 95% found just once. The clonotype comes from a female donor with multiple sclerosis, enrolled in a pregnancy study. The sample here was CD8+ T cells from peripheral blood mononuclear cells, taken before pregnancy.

DNA of the CDR3: TGTGCCACCGCACTAGCGGGGATTAATGAGCAGTTCTTC. Residues: CATALAGINEQFF. The V and J genes are TRBV19 and TRBJ2-1, with 10 bases aligning to TRBD2. Germline V gene sequence: CDR1 LNHDA, CDR2 SQIVND (reference sequence). The CDR3 has 13 residues. J was trimmed by 7 bases and V by 10 bases; bases with no gene match: 7.